The sequence of this T cell receptor beta chain was determined in a study of blood T cell repertoires in COVID-19. The assay was immunoSEQ multiplex PCR, and TCRdb's table has in-frame clones only and misses some. The sample lists some 50,000 clones, more than 70% occurring once. The CDR3 runs 13 residues. Germline CDR1 SQVTM, CDR2 ANQGSEA. V trimming: 6 bases; J trimming: 1 base; junction bases outside the gene matches: 1. Specimen: peripheral blood. The TCR comes from a woman of 80 years or more with acute or convalescent COVID-19. The chain recombines TRBV29-1 with TRBJ1-1, with TRBD1 matching over 11 bases. Here the CDR3 DNA reads TGCAGCGTCGGGACAGGGGGGAACACTGAAGCTTTCTTT. Its protein product is CSVGTGGNTEAFF.